This T cell receptor beta chain was obtained from a study of T cell responses to AZD1222 COVID-19 vaccine. CDR1 is MDHEN and CDR2 is SYDVKM in the germline V gene. J was trimmed by 3 bases and V by 8 bases; bases with no gene match: 12. The CDR3 consists of 16 residues. Using immunoSEQ multiplex PCR, the repertoire was profiled, and TCRdb retains in-frame clones only, with some absent. The sample has around 200,000 clones, 80% to 90% seen once; the top ten hold less than 0.55%. Notes on the study in general: Only a handful of AZD1222 recipients tested seropositive at baseline. Compared with day 0, the breadth and depth of the Spike-specific TCR repertoire rose significantly after two doses of AZD1222. Regions 160-218 and 743-854 dominated among vaccine-associated CD4 TCRs spanning spike. The donor cohort was predominantly white British with a female majority, and clonal diversity may have been underestimated.

In the case of this clone: Its antigen is undetermined.

This specimen was peripheral blood, taken on day 0 of AZD1222 vaccination. V gene TRBV28 combines with J gene TRBJ2-2, with 7 bases matching TRBD1. This TCR was recovered from an adult in good health. CDR3 loop: CASSRDRVRDTGELFF. CDR3 DNA: TGTGCCAGCTCCCGGGACAGAGTCCGGGACACCGGGGAGCTGTTTTTT.